This entry is about one T cell receptor beta chain. Looked up from germline, CDR1 is MGHRA and CDR2 is YSYEKL. The CDR3 runs 15 residues. V lost 3 bases to trimming and J lost 4 bases; unmatched junction nucleotides: 3. These data come from a study of blood T cell repertoires in COVID-19. The overall study: The United States, Italy and Spain supplied acute and convalescent COVID-19 samples. The analysed material was cDNA or gDNA that came from T cells, B-cell-depleted T cells, or PBMCs.

In the study's own analysis: Reference gene primer amplification gave nucleated cell count estimates. Sequenced by immunoSEQ multiplex PCR; TCRdb stores in-frame clones only, minus some. V and J calls and clone size are those listed in that table; D and trimming were worked out from the DNA. The sample lists more than 75,000 clones, 70% to 90% occurring once. The chain employs TRBV4-1 and TRBJ1-6; 7 bases are a match to TRBD1. The receptor comes from a man aged 30 to 45 with acute or convalescent COVID-19. What was sequenced was peripheral blood. CDR3 loop: CASSQGTAYNSPLHF. CDR3 DNA sequence: TGCGCCAGCAGCCAGGGGACAGCATATAATTCACCCCTCCACTTT.